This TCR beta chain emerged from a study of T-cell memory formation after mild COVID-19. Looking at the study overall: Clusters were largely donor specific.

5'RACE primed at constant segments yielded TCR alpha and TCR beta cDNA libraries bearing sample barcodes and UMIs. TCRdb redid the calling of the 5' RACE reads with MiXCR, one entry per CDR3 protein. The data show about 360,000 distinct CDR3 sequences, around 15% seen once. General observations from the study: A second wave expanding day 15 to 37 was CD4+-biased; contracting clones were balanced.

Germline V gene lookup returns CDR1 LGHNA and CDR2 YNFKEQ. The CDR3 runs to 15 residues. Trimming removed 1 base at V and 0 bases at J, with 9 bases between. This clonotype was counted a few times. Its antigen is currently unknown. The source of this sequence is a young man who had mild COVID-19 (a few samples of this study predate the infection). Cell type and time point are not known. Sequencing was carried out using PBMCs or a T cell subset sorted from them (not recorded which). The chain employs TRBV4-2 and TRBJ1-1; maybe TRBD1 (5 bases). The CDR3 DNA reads TGTGCCAGCAGCCAAGCCCCAGGGATGAACACTGAAGCTTTCTTT. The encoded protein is CASSQAPGMNTEAFF.